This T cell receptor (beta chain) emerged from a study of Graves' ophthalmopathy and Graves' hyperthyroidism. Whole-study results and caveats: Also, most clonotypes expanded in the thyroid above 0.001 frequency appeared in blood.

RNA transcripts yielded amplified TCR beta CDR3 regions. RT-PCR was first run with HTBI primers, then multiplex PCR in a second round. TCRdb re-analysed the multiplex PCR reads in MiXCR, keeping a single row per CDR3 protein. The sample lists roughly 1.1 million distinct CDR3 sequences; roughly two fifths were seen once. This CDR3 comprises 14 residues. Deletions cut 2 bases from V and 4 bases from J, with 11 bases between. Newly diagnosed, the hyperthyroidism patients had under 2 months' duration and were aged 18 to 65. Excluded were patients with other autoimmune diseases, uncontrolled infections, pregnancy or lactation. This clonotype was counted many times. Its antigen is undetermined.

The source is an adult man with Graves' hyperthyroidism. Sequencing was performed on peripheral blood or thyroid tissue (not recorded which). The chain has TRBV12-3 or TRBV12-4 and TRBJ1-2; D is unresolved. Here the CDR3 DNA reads TGTGCCAGCAGTTTACGAGGGAGCGGCTATGGCTACACCTTC. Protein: CASSLRGSGYGYTF.